A selection of T cell receptor beta chains follows, all from one sample in a study of T cell responses to AZD1222 COVID-19 vaccine. Clones were read by immunoSEQ multiplex PCR, and TCRdb kept only the in-frame ones, dropping some. Of about 190,000 clones detected, approximately 90% appear once; the ten largest clones hold approximately 0.97%. The source material was peripheral blood, sampled on day 0 of AZD1222 vaccination. The receptors were gathered from an adult in good health. The CDR3 runs from the conserved cysteine through the conserved F or W. The D gene is left open where the match is weak. A row's size may be missing; if present it is once, few, many or a size class.

d_gene	abundance	v_gene	len	j_gene	CDR3aa	CDR3nt
NA	NA	TRBV28	13	TRBJ1-2	CASSLPGAYGYTF	TGTGCCAGCAGCTTGCCCGGGGCCTATGGCTACACCTTC
TRBD2	NA	TRBV11-1	19	TRBJ2-7	CASSLAAVTSGAPTYEQYF	TGTGCCAGCAGCTTAGCGGCTGTTACTAGCGGAGCCCCTACCTACGAGCAGTACTTC
NA	few	TRBV24-1	17	TRBJ2-5	CATSDPIPDRTQETQYF	TGTGCCACCAGTGATCCCATCCCCGACAGAACCCAAGAGACCCAGTACTTC
NA	NA	TRBV9	13	TRBJ1-1	CASSVDSGTEAFF	TGTGCCAGCAGCGTAGACTCGGGCACTGAAGCTTTCTTT
NA	few	TRBV3-1/TRBV3-2	11	TRBJ2-7	CASSPTHEQYF	TGTGCCAGCAGCCCGACACACGAGCAGTACTTC
NA	NA	TRBV7-7	14	TRBJ2-2	CASSLADNTGELFF	TGTGCCAGCAGCTTGGCAGATAACACCGGGGAGCTGTTTTTT
NA	NA	TRBV3-1/TRBV3-2	14	TRBJ1-2	CASSHRGRGRRYTF	TGTGCCAGCAGCCACCGGGGGCGGGGGCGACGCTACACCTTC
NA	NA	TRBV18	15	TRBJ2-7	CASSPTGSDRYEQYF	TGTGCCAGCTCACCGACAGGATCCGACAGGTACGAGCAGTACTTC
NA	NA	TRBV19	14	TRBJ1-6	CASSIQGLGSPLHF	TGTGCCAGTAGTATTCAGGGGCTTGGTTCACCCCTCCACTTT
NA	once	TRBV6-5	14	TRBJ2-7	CASRLLPDSYEQYF	TGTGCCAGCAGACTACTCCCGGACAGTTACGAGCAGTACTTC
TRBD1	few	TRBV10-1	16	TRBJ2-7	CASSKAWTGDSYEQYF	TGCGCCAGCAGTAAAGCCTGGACAGGGGATTCCTACGAGCAGTACTTC
NA	NA	TRBV4-3	18	TRBJ2-2	CASSQDPPGAANTGELFF	TGCGCCAGCAGCCAAGATCCCCCAGGGGCAGCGAACACCGGGGAGCTGTTTTTT
NA	NA	TRBV2	14	TRBJ2-2	CASSGGQEAGELFF	TGTGCCAGCAGCGGGGGACAAGAGGCCGGGGAGCTGTTTTTT
NA	once	TRBV2	14	TRBJ2-2	CASRLGSNTGELFF	TGTGCCAGCAGACTAGGTTCGAACACCGGGGAGCTGTTTTTT
TRBD1	few	TRBV19	14	TRBJ1-4	CASSPRDRNEKLFF	TGTGCCAGTAGTCCCCGGGACAGGAATGAAAAACTGTTTTTT
NA	NA	TRBV9	15	TRBJ1-1	CASSVEGIWNTEAFF	TGTGCCAGCAGCGTAGAGGGTATATGGAACACTGAAGCTTTCTTT
NA	NA	TRBV7-9	12	TRBJ1-5	CASSSADQPQHF	TGTGCCAGCAGCTCCGCCGATCAGCCCCAGCATTTT
TRBD1	NA	TRBV7-2	14	TRBJ2-5	CASSLGQGQETQYF	TGTGCCAGCAGCTTAGGACAGGGCCAAGAGACCCAGTACTTC
NA	NA	TRBV20-1	11	TRBJ2-3	CSARVTDTQYF	TGCAGTGCTAGAGTCACAGATACGCAGTATTTT
NA	NA	TRBV5-4	16	TRBJ2-7	CASSLGLPKSSYEQYF	TGTGCCAGCAGCTTGGGCCTGCCCAAGAGCTCCTACGAGCAGTACTTC
NA	NA	TRBV6-5	15	TRBJ2-1	CASSYAGTGYNEQFF	TGTGCCAGCAGTTACGCCGGGACTGGCTACAATGAGCAGTTCTTC
TRBD1	NA	TRBV28	16	TRBJ1-4	CASSYGDRGGDEKLFF	TGTGCCAGCAGTTATGGGGACAGGGGGGGCGATGAAAAACTGTTTTTT
NA	once	TRBV6-1	15	TRBJ2-7	CASSEGPSVSYEQYF	TGTGCCAGCAGTGAAGGGCCTAGCGTTTCCTACGAGCAGTACTTC
NA	NA	TRBV5-6	14	TRBJ2-3	CASTSVAIRYTQYF	TGTGCCAGCACCTCCGTAGCGATCCGCTATACGCAGTATTTT
TRBD1	NA	TRBV3-1/TRBV3-2	15	TRBJ2-7	CASSQRDRGTYEQYF	TGTGCCAGCAGCCAAAGGGACAGGGGGACTTACGAGCAGTACTTC
NA	NA	TRBV5-6	16	TRBJ2-5	CASSLEGEGHLETQYF	TGTGCCAGCAGCTTGGAGGGCGAGGGACACCTAGAGACCCAGTACTTC
NA	once	TRBV6-2/TRBV6-3	12	TRBJ1-1	CASSGEYTEAFF	TGTGCCAGCAGTGGGGAGTACACTGAAGCTTTCTTT
TRBD1	NA	TRBV5-1	16	TRBJ2-7	CASSSVGTGQTYEQYF	TGCGCCAGCAGCTCCGTGGGGACAGGTCAGACCTACGAGCAGTACTTC
NA	NA	TRBV9	14	TRBJ1-2	CASSVGKINYGYTF	TGTGCCAGCAGCGTTGGCAAGATTAACTATGGCTACACCTTC
NA	NA	TRBV28	16	TRBJ2-1	CASSLSQQRILNEQFF	TGTGCCAGCAGTTTGAGTCAGCAAAGGATCCTCAATGAGCAGTTCTTC
NA	NA	TRBV11-2	14	TRBJ2-5	CASSAGGGTETQYF	TGTGCCAGCAGCGCAGGAGGGGGAACCGAGACCCAGTACTTC
TRBD2	NA	TRBV10-3	16	TRBJ2-5	CAISELLAGVGETQYF	TGTGCCATCAGTGAGTTATTAGCGGGAGTAGGGGAGACCCAGTACTTC
TRBD2	NA	TRBV13	16	TRBJ2-5	CASSFRLAGMEETQYF	TGTGCCAGCAGCTTCCGACTAGCGGGAATGGAGGAGACCCAGTACTTC
NA	NA	TRBV2	14	TRBJ2-1	CASSEYHSYNEQFF	TGTGCCAGCAGTGAATACCACTCCTACAATGAGCAGTTCTTC
NA	NA	TRBV20-1	11	TRBJ1-1	CSANEVPGAFF	TGCAGTGCTAACGAGGTCCCGGGAGCTTTCTTT
NA	NA	TRBV9	13	TRBJ2-1	CASSYGGDREQFF	TGTGCCAGCAGCTACGGAGGGGACCGCGAGCAGTTCTTC
NA	NA	TRBV7-9	16	TRBJ1-6	CASSGIGQLGNSPLHF	TGTGCCAGCAGCGGGATCGGGCAGTTGGGTAATTCACCCCTCCACTTT
NA	few	TRBV9	14	TRBJ1-2	CASRLTQGHYGYTF	TGTGCCAGCAGGCTTACACAGGGCCACTATGGCTACACCTTC
NA	NA	TRBV7-3	14	TRBJ2-7	CASSLTFGSHEQYF	TGTGCCAGCAGCTTAACGTTTGGTTCTCACGAGCAGTACTTC
TRBD2	NA	TRBV5-4	19	TRBJ2-3	CASSFNIWTSGSLADTQYF	TGTGCCAGCAGCTTTAATATTTGGACTAGCGGGAGTTTGGCAGATACGCAGTATTTT
TRBD2	NA	TRBV11-2	16	TRBJ2-2	CASSFSGGASTGELFF	TGTGCCAGCAGCTTCTCGGGGGGGGCGAGCACCGGGGAGCTGTTTTTT
NA	NA	TRBV2	12	TRBJ1-1	CASRASDLEAFF	TGTGCCAGTAGGGCCAGCGACCTTGAAGCTTTCTTT